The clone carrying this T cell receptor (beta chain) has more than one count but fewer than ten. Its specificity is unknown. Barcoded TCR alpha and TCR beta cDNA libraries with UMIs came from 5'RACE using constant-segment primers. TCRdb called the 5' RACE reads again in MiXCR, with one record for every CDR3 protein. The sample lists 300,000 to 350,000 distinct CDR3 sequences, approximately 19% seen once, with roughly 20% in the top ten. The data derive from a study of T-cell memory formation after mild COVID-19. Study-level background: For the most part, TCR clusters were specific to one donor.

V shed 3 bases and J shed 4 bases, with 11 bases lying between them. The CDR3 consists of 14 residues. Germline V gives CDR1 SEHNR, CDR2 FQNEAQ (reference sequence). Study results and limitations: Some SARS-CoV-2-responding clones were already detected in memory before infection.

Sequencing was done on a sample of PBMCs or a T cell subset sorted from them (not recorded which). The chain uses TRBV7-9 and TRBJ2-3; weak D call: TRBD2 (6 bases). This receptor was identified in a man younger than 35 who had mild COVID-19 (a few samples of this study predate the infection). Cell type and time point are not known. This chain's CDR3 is CASSFFSGADTQYF. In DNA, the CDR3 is TGTGCCAGCAGCTTCTTCTCGGGGGCAGATACGCAGTATTTT.